Following are 10 T cell receptor beta chains from one sample sequenced in a study of CD8 T cells in ankylosing spondylitis. From the 5' RACE reads, TCRdb called clonotypes with MiXCR, one entry per CDR3 protein. The table lists about 160,000 distinct CDR3 sequences, about 18% of them singletons, with under 9% in the top ten. Sequenced input: blood, either unsorted or a sorted T cell fraction (not recorded which). Every receptor here comes from a male donor with ankylosing spondylitis or in good health (not recorded which).

This clonotype was recorded at least ten times. An end of the junction does not agree with germline; a read error may underlie this. The J gene is TRBJ2-1, the V gene TRBV20-1; D is possibly TRBD1 or TRBD2 (5 bases each). The CDR3 length is 12 residues. CDR1 is DFQATT, CDR2 SNEGSKA, per germline (reference sequence). The CDR3 bases are TGCAGTGCTAGAGATTCGGGACCCGTACGAATCTTC. Translated: CSARDSGPVRIF.

This rearrangement joins TRBV28 to TRBJ2-7; tentatively, D is TRBD1 (5 bases). Germline loops: CDR1 MDHEN, CDR2 SYDVKM. Deletions cut 6 bases from V and 6 bases from J, with 24 bases between. The CDR3 loop spans 16 amino acids. The CDR3 protein is CASSPVQGGFVGEQYF. CDR3 sequence (DNA): TGTGCCAGCAGCCCCGTCCAGGGCGGTTTTGTAGGCGAGCAGTACTTC.

This clonotype was counted at least ten times. The V call is TRBV7-8, the J call TRBJ2-2, with TRBD2 matching over 13 bases. Looked up from germline, CDR1 is SGHVS and CDR2 is FQNEAQ. This CDR3 is built from 19 residues. J lost 6 bases, V lost 2 bases, and 12 bases had no gene match. This CDR3 reads CASSLYWRLAGGGSGELFF. In DNA form, the CDR3 reads TGTGCCAGCAGCTTATATTGGAGACTAGCGGGAGGTGGTTCCGGGGAGCTGTTTTTT.

This clonotype showed up just a few times. The chain combines TRBV7-8 with TRBJ2-1; D may be TRBD2 (6 bases). The CDR3 consists of 14 residues. CDR1 SGHVS and CDR2 FQNEAQ come from the germline V gene. Trimming took off 3 bases at V and 7 bases at J, with 13 bases between the two ends. DNA of the CDR3: TGTGCCAGCAGCTTCTCCGGGACTCAGAATGAGCAGTTCTTC. It specifies CASSFSGTQNEQFF. Full variable domain (rest looked up from reference TRBV7-8 and TRBJ2-1): GAGVSQSPRYKVAKRGQDVALRCDPISGHVSLFWYQQALGQGPEFLTYFQNEAQLDKSGLPSDRFFAERPEGSVSTLKIQRTQQEDSAVYLCASSFSGTQNEQFFGPGTRLTVL.

This clonotype was found a few times. The chain has TRBV28 and TRBJ1-4; D is uncertain. Germline V CDR1 and CDR2: MDHEN, SYDVKM. This CDR3 contains 14 residues. Trimming removed 8 bases from V and 0 bases from J, with 10 bases in between. CDR3 residues: CASSSPATNEKLFF. The CDR3 DNA sequence: TGTGCCAGCTCGTCCCCCGCAACTAATGAAAAACTGTTTTTT.

This clonotype is deemed medium-sized. CDR3 DNA: TGCGCCAGCAGCCGTACCTTGGACGAGCAGTACTTC. As protein: CASSRTLDEQYF. The chain uses TRBV5-1 and TRBJ2-7; D is uncertain. There are 12 residues in the CDR3. The germline V gene encodes CDR1 SGHRS and CDR2 YFSETQ. Deletions cut 4 bases from V and 5 bases from J, with 10 bases between.

About this clonotype itself: A much larger clone sits a single nucleotide away, making a read error possible. This chain links TRBV6-1 with TRBJ2-1; D is possibly TRBD2 (6 bases). Germline lookup yields CDR1 MNHNS and CDR2 SASEGT. The CDR3 has 15 residues. The CDR3 here is CTSKRDFQPYNEQFF. The CDR3 DNA is TGTACCAGCAAAAGGGACTTCCAGCCCTACAATGAGCAGTTCTTC.

The gene calls are TRBV13 and TRBJ2-7; 8 bases align to TRBD1. CDR3 length: 13 residues. Germline V gives CDR1 PRHDT, CDR2 FYEKMQ (reference sequence). V lost 5 bases, J lost 5 bases, and 5 bases stayed unmatched. CDR3 residues: CASSPGQGNEQYF. In DNA, the CDR3 is TGTGCCAGCAGCCCCGGACAGGGAAACGAGCAGTACTTC.

This clonotype has just a few counts. V usage is TRBV20-1 and J usage is TRBJ2-7, with D possibly TRBD2 on 6 matching bases. Germline CDR1 reads DFQATT; CDR2 reads SNEGSKA (reference sequence). V was clipped by 2 bases and J by 6 bases, with 14 bases between them. This CDR3 region has 13 residues. This CDR3 reads CSARMAGQGEQYF. The CDR3 DNA is TGCAGTGCTAGAATGGCGGGGCAGGGCGAGCAGTACTTC.

This clonotype was counted at least ten times. The chain couples TRBV10-3 to TRBJ2-1; 11 nucleotides line up with TRBD1. The germline V gene has CDR1 ENHRY and CDR2 SYGVKD. V dropped 4 bases and J dropped 2; count of bases not matched to a gene: 7. The CDR3 sequence is 17 residues long. The CDR3 DNA is TGTGCCATCAGTGCCCCGTCGGACAGGGGGCCCTACAATGAGCAGTTCTTC. Translating it yields CAISAPSDRGPYNEQFF.